The text below deals with one TCR beta chain. The sample contains more than one DNA sequence encoding this CDR3. The sample belongs to a study of shared clonotypes between healthy human individuals. J lost 0 bases, V lost 0 bases, and 1 base had no gene match. This CDR3 region has 15 residues. The germline CDR1 and CDR2 sequences are MNHEY and SVGAGI. Assay: immunoSEQ multiplex PCR; the TCRdb copy retains only in-frame clones and omits some. There are 650,000 to 700,000 clones in the sample; roughly 87% occur only once, and 30% to 35% lies in the top ten. The material sequenced was memory CD8+ T cells from PBMCs. Subset of the sample: CD45RO+ cells pooled with CCR7-negative TemRA cells. This clonotype originated in a young man in good health. Some clones in this sample may be carry-over from other donors' samples. The chain couples TRBV6-5 to TRBJ1-1; 7 bases map to TRBD1. The CDR3 loop is CASSYSQGMNTEAFF. For the CDR3, the DNA is TGTGCCAGCAGTTACTCACAGGGGATGAACACTGAAGCTTTCTTT.